The entry below gives a single TCR beta chain sequence along with its context. Its antigen is still unknown. CDR3 size: 14 residues. From germline, CDR1 is MDHEN and CDR2 SYDVKM. Trimming stripped 0 bases from V and 7 bases from J, with 10 bases between. The sample originates from a study of T cell repertoires in cytomegalovirus infection. Study-wide background: Public signatures in TCR beta pointed to CMV infection and matching HLA type. Study results and caveats: HLA-C-restricted CMV clonotypes gave the most frequent clonotype in two of eight donors. Cumulative public TCR beta family frequency identified carriers of CMV plus the relevant HLA.

One entry per CDR3 protein, called by TCRdb with MiXCR from the reads. The sample shows around 200,000 distinct CDR3 sequences, about a sixth of them seen only once. Sequencing input: CD8+ T cells from PBMCs. V and J are TRBV28 and TRBJ1-5; weak D call: TRBD1 (5 bases). This TCR was sampled from a human donor in good health (CMV status not recorded). Some clones in this sample may be carry-over from other donors' samples. The CDR3 DNA reads as TGTGCCAGCAGTTTATGGACAGTAATACAGCCCCAGCATTTT. It encodes CASSLWTVIQPQHF.